This T cell receptor (beta chain) stems from a study of T cells in localized non-small cell lung cancer. Sequenced by immunoSEQ multiplex PCR; TCRdb stores in-frame clones only, minus some. The sample yields tens of thousands of clones, around 84% seen once. The sample holds a few counts of this clone. The origin of this receptor is a female donor older than 55 with stage I lung adenocarcinoma. Sequenced here: peripheral blood, sampled before any cancer treatment.

DNA of the CDR3: TGCGCCAGCAGCCCGGGGGGGGTTAGTGTCACAGATACGCAGTATTTT. This codes for CASSPGGVSVTDTQYF. The rearrangement links TRBV4-1 to TRBJ2-3, with 8 bases identical to TRBD2. The CDR3 is made up of 16 amino acids. Germline loops: CDR1 MGHRA, CDR2 YSYEKL. The junction had 8 bases not matched to a gene; V was cut back by 4 bases and J by 2 bases.